This T cell receptor (beta chain) appears in the sequencing data of a study of blood T cell repertoires in COVID-19. The table came from immunoSEQ multiplex PCR; TCRdb's copy has only in-frame clones and leaves some out. This sample carries a few hundred thousand clones, around nine tenths of them seen once, and the ten largest clones take approximately 1%. Germline CDR1 and CDR2: SGHTA and FQGTGA. This CDR3 contains 15 residues. V was shortened by 0 bases and J by 5 bases, with 13 bases between the two germline ends. Participants in the exposed group had met a COVID-19 case in the 2 weeks before joining the study.

The TCR was taken from a woman younger than 45 who had been exposed to COVID-19. The V call is TRBV7-3, the J call TRBJ1-1, with D maybe TRBD1 (5 bases). What was sequenced was PBMCs or T cells enriched from blood (not recorded which). CDR3 DNA sequence: TGTGCCAGCAGCTTAACGGACACCTTGAGAACTGAAGCTTTCTTT. This codes for CASSLTDTLRTEAFF.